This T cell receptor beta chain was retrieved from a study of cytomegalovirus exposure and HLA in healthy donors. 13 Jbeta primers and 60 Vbeta primers were used for the PCR. Profiled with immunoSEQ multiplex PCR; TCRdb holds only in-frame clones, not every one. Of 85,000 to 100,000 clones in the sample, over 65% are singletons; the top ten hold less than 0.95%. V lost 3 bases to trimming and J lost 6 bases; unmatched junction nucleotides: 9. The CDR3 runs to 17 residues. Germline-derived CDR1 and CDR2 are MGHRA and YSYEKL. This receptor was identified in a woman aged 55-70 years in good health and CMV-seronegative. Material: PBMCs. The gene calls are TRBV4-1 and TRBJ2-7, with TRBD2 matching over 15 bases. CDR3 coding DNA: TGCGCCAGCAGCCACCCGGGACTAGCGGGGGGTCCCGGCGAGCAGTACTTC. This sequence encodes CASSHPGLAGGPGEQYF.